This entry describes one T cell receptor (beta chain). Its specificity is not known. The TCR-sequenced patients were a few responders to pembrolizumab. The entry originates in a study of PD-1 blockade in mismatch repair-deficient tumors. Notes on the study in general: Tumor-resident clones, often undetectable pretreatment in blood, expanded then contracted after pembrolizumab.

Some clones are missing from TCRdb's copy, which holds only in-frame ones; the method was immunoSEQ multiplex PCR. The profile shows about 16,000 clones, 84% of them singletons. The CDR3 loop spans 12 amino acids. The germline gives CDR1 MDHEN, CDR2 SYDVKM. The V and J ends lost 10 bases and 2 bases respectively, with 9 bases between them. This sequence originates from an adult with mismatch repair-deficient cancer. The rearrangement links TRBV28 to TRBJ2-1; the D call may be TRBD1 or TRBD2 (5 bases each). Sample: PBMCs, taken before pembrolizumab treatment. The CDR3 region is CATGTPYNEQFF. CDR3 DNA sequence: TGTGCCACCGGGACGCCCTACAATGAGCAGTTCTTC. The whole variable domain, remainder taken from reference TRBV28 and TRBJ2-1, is DVKVTQSSRYLVKRTGEKVFLECVQDMDHENMFWYRQDPGLGLRLIYFSYDVKMKEKGDIPEGYSVSREKKERFSLILESASTNQTSMYLCATGTPYNEQFFGPGTRLTVL.